Sequencing of this T cell receptor beta chain was carried out in a study of OX40 agonist ivuxolimab in advanced cancers. Across the whole study: Patients were given ivuxolimab, an antibody that agonizes OX40 (CD134).

V dropped 2 bases and J dropped 4; count of bases not matched to a gene: 13. CDR1 is LGHNA, CDR2 YSLEER, per germline. The CDR3 length is 17 residues. The repertoire was sequenced with immunoSEQ multiplex PCR; TCRdb's copy has only in-frame clones and lacks some. The sample yields 70,000 to 90,000 clones, around 82% seen once. The sample in question was CD4+ or CD8+ T cells sorted from blood, obtained in a trial of the OX40 agonist ivuxolimab. This clonotype originated in an adult with an advanced solid tumor such as melanoma, head and neck, liver or kidney cancer. The chain recombines TRBV4-3 with TRBJ2-7; TRBD2 aligns across 8 bases. The CDR3 nucleotides read TGCGCCAGCAGCCAACGGGCGGGGGGCCTCTTACCGTACGAGCAGTACTTC. This sequence encodes CASSQRAGGLLPYEQYF.